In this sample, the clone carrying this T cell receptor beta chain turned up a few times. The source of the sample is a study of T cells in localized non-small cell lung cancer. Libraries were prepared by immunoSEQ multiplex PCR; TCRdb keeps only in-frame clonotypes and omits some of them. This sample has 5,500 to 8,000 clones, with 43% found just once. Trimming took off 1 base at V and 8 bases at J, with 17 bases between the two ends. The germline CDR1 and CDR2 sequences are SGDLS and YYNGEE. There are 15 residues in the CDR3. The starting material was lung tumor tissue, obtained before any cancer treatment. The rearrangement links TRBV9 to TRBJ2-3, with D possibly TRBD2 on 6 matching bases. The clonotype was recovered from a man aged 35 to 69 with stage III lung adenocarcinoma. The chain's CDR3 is CASSVRVYGDSTQYF. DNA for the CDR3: TGTGCCAGCAGCGTAAGGGTGTACGGGGACTCTACGCAGTATTTT.